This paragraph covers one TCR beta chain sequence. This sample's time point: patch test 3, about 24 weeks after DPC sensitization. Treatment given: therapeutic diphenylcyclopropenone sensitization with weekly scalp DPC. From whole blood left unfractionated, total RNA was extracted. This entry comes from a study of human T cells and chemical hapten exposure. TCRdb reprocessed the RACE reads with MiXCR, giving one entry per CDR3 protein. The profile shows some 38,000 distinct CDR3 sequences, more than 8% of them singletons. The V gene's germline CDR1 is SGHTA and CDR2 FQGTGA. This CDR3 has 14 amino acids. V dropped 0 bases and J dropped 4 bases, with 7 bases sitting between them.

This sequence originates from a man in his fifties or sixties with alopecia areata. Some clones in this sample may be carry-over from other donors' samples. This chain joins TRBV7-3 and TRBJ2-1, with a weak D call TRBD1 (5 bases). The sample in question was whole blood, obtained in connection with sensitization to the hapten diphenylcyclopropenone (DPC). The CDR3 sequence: CASSLTSGYNEQFF. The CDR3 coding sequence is TGTGCCAGCAGCTTAACGTCAGGGTACAATGAGCAGTTCTTC. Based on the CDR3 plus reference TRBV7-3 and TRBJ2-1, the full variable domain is GAGVSQTPSNKVTEKGKYVELRCDPISGHTALYWYRQSLGQGPEFLIYFQGTGAADDSGLPNDRFFAVRPEGSVSTLKIQRTERGDSAVYLCASSLTSGYNEQFFGPGTRLTVL.